This T cell receptor (beta chain) appears in the sequencing data of a study of technical replicates of blood from a handful of donors. TCRdb keeps only in-frame clones here, not all; method: immunoSEQ multiplex PCR. The table records approximately 89,000 clones, around 94% of them present only once. Germline loops: CDR1 MNHNS, CDR2 SASEGT. V lost 2 bases and J lost 0, with 8 bases in between. CDR3 length: 14 residues. V and J are TRBV6-1 and TRBJ2-7, with D possibly being TRBD1 (6 bases). This receptor was identified in a human donor in good health. Sample: T cells isolated from PBMCs. As DNA, the CDR3 is TGTGCCAGCAGTGAAAGACAGGACTCCTACGAGCAGTACTTC. As protein: CASSERQDSYEQYF.